The 29 T cell receptor beta chains presented below share a single source sample, sequenced in a study of OX40 agonist ivuxolimab in advanced cancers. Assay used: immunoSEQ multiplex PCR; TCRdb lists only in-frame clones, some missing. In the table there are around 14,000 clones, around four fifths of which are singletons. The input for sequencing was CD4+ or CD8+ T cells sorted from blood, taken in a trial of the OX40 agonist ivuxolimab. These receptors were taken from an adult with an advanced solid tumor such as melanoma, head and neck, liver or kidney cancer.

The V call is TRBV6-5, the J call TRBJ1-1, with unresolved D. Germline V lookup: CDR1 MNHEY, CDR2 SVGAGI. V gave up 6 bases and J gave up 3 bases, with 5 bases separating them. The length of the CDR3 is 11 residues. CDR3 protein: CASSSYTEAFF. The CDR3, as DNA: TGTGCCAGCAGCTCCTACACTGAAGCTTTCTTT.

The chain combines TRBV6-4 with TRBJ2-6; 8 bases are a match to TRBD2. Germline CDR1 MRHNA, CDR2 SNTAGT. Trimming cost V 3 bases and J 2 bases; bases outside gene matches: 3. This CDR3 is built from 16 residues. The CDR3 sequence is CASSETGGTGANVLTF. CDR3 nucleotides: TGTGCCAGCAGTGAAACGGGAGGGACTGGGGCCAACGTCCTGACTTTC.

The genes are TRBV6-6 and TRBJ2-2; either TRBD1 or TRBD2 may supply D (5 bases each). CDR1 MNHNY and CDR2 SVGAGI come from the germline V gene (reference sequence). This CDR3 region has 15 residues. Trimming left V 3 bases short and J 7 bases short, with 15 bases between. This CDR3 reads CASSYGVGTGGELFF. The CDR3 DNA sequence: TGTGCCAGCAGTTATGGAGTAGGGACGGGCGGGGAGCTGTTTTTT.

About this clone itself: A much larger clone lies one base from this, so it may be a read error. The chain employs TRBV6-4 and TRBJ2-3; 7 bases agree with TRBD2. Germline lookup yields CDR1 MRHNA and CDR2 SNTAGT. V dropped 0 bases and J dropped 2; count of bases not matched to a gene: 2. This CDR3 has 15 amino acids. The CDR3 coding sequence is TGTGCCAGCAGTGACTCAGCGGGATCCACAGATACGCAGTATTTT. Residues: CASSDSAGSTDTQYF.

The chain employs TRBV7-8 and TRBJ2-5; D gene ambiguous. Per the germline V gene, CDR1 is SGHVS and CDR2 is FQNEAQ. V was shortened by 1 base and J by 7 bases, with 19 bases between the two germline ends. The CDR3 runs 16 residues. CDR3 sequence: CASSLDRSSERGTQYF. The CDR3 bases are TGTGCCAGCAGCTTAGATAGGTCCTCGGAGAGAGGGACCCAGTACTTC.

The chain combines TRBV5-1 with TRBJ2-7, with a possible D match to TRBD1 (6 bases). V lost 3 bases, J lost 2 bases, and 12 bases lay in between. This CDR3 region has 14 residues. The V gene's germline CDR1 is SGHRS and CDR2 YFSETQ. DNA of the CDR3: TGCGCCAGCAGCTCGGACAGTCAACCCTACGAGCAGTACTTC. This encodes CASSSDSQPYEQYF.

V gene TRBV6-4 combines with J gene TRBJ2-2; D ambiguous. Trimming pared 3 bases from V and 2 bases from J, leaving 4 bases between. This CDR3 has 13 amino acids. Germline loops: CDR1 MRHNA, CDR2 SNTAGT. This chain's CDR3 is CASSESNTGELFF. In DNA, the CDR3 is TGTGCCAGCAGTGAAAGCAACACCGGGGAGCTGTTTTTT.

The chain links TRBV4-1 to TRBJ2-1, with TRBD2 matching over 12 bases. CDR1 is MGHRA and CDR2 is YSYEKL in the germline V gene. The CDR3 extends over 17 amino acids. V dropped 5 bases and J dropped 0; count of bases not matched to a gene: 5. This chain's CDR3 is CASSRGLAGSSYNEQFF. Here the CDR3 DNA reads TGCGCCAGCAGCAGAGGACTAGCGGGAAGCTCCTACAATGAGCAGTTCTTC.

The chain links TRBV9 to TRBJ2-3; 9 bases are a match to TRBD2. With V trimmed by 4 bases and J by 5 bases, 11 bases remained unmatched. Germline lookup yields CDR1 SGDLS and CDR2 YYNGEE. This CDR3 contains 16 residues. This CDR3 is CASSFTSGRSLDTQYF. The CDR3 DNA is TGTGCCAGCAGCTTTACTAGCGGGCGATCCCTAGATACGCAGTATTTT.

The genes are TRBV7-8 and TRBJ2-3; TRBD2 matches 11 bases. CDR1 and CDR2 (germline): SGHVS, FQNEAQ. V trimming: 5 bases; J trimming: 2 bases; junction bases outside the gene matches: 9. This CDR3 has 17 amino acids. The CDR3, as DNA: TGTGCCAGCAGCACGCCACAACTAGCGGGAGTCACAGATACGCAGTATTTT. Its protein is CASSTPQLAGVTDTQYF.

The chain recombines TRBV7-9 with TRBJ2-7, with 7 nucleotides matching TRBD1. From germline, CDR1 is SEHNR and CDR2 FQNEAQ (reference sequence). The trim removed 4 bases at V and 3 bases at J, leaving 6 bases unmatched. The CDR3 has 14 residues. The CDR3 DNA is TGTGCCAGCAGCTCAGGGGGACAGATCTACGAGCAGTACTTC. It translates to CASSSGGQIYEQYF.

A few counts support this clone. The chain has TRBV5-6 and TRBJ2-3; 12 bases agree with TRBD2. The germline V gene has CDR1 SGHDT and CDR2 YYEEEE. The CDR3 is 17 amino acids. After removal of 4 bases from V and 2 bases from J, the junction contained 8 bases not matched to a gene. The CDR3 nucleotides read TGTGCCAGCAGCCGGGGGACTAGCGGGCATTCCACAGATACGCAGTATTTT. It translates to CASSRGTSGHSTDTQYF.

J is TRBJ2-1 and V is TRBV5-1, with TRBD2 matching over 9 bases. With 4 bases clipped from V and 8 bases from J, the junction kept 7 bases outside the gene matches. The germline V gene has CDR1 SGHRS and CDR2 YFSETQ. CDR3 length equals 14 residues. CDR3 in amino acids: CASSQREVLDEQFF. CDR3 DNA: TGCGCCAGCAGCCAGCGGGAGGTTTTGGATGAGCAGTTCTTC.

In DNA form, the CDR3 reads TGTGCCAGCAGCTGGCAAAACACTGAAGCTTTCTTT. Amino acids: CASSWQNTEAFF. V usage is TRBV5-6 and J usage is TRBJ1-1, with unresolved D. The CDR3 sequence is 12 residues long. The V end lost 3 bases, the J end lost 2 bases, and 5 bases lay between the germline ends. CDR1 SGHDT and CDR2 YYEEEE come from the germline V gene.

This clone was counted ten times or more. The chain links TRBV7-9 to TRBJ2-5, with unresolved D. In germline, CDR1 is SEHNR, CDR2 FQNEAQ (reference sequence). Trimming took off 1 base at V and 0 bases at J, with 3 bases between the two ends. The CDR3 has 13 amino acids. The CDR3, as DNA: TGTGCCAGCAGCTTAGGTTACCAAGAGACCCAGTACTTC. The encoded protein is CASSLGYQETQYF.

The chain has TRBV4-1 and TRBJ2-7; TRBD2 might be the D (6 bases). CDR3 length equals 16 residues. The ends were cut back, 0 bases at V and 4 bases at J, with 16 bases in the middle. Germline V gene lookup returns CDR1 MGHRA and CDR2 YSYEKL. For the CDR3, the DNA is TGCGCCAGCAGCCAAGAGGGGACTCTGGGCGGGTACGAGCAGTACTTC. Translated: CASSQEGTLGGYEQYF.

The genes are TRBV6-1 and TRBJ2-7; 7 nucleotides match TRBD1. CDR1 and CDR2 (germline): MNHNS, SASEGT. CDR3 length: 14 residues. The V segment lost 7 bases and the J segment 6 bases; nucleotides outside the gene matches: 12. The chain's CDR3 is CASTDRVMAREQYF. DNA for the CDR3: TGTGCCAGCACCGACAGGGTTATGGCCCGCGAGCAGTACTTC.

The V and J genes are TRBV7-9 and TRBJ2-5; D is possibly TRBD2 (7 bases). The V end was cut by 2 bases, the J end by 9 bases, with 16 bases between. This CDR3 is built from 14 residues. Germline lookup yields CDR1 SEHNR and CDR2 FQNEAQ (reference sequence). DNA of the CDR3: TGTGCCAGCAGCTTACGGGGGGCAGAAGGTCCCCAGTACTTC. Its protein is CASSLRGAEGPQYF.

The CDR3 sequence is CASSLLLNIGRAIEQYF. In DNA form, the CDR3 reads TGTGCCAGCAGTCTACTACTAAATATCGGGAGGGCCATCGAGCAGTACTTC. The chain uses TRBV28 and TRBJ2-7; 8 positions match TRBD2. Germline lookup yields CDR1 MDHEN and CDR2 SYDVKM. CDR3 size: 17 residues. Losses at the gene ends were 5 bases for V and 6 bases for J; bases not matched to a gene: 18.

A remark on this clone: This likely traces to a read error, being one base from a far larger clone. The V gene is TRBV11-1, the J gene TRBJ2-1; TRBD2 is a possible D gene (5 bases). CDR3 length: 12 residues. With 1 base removed from V and 8 bases from J, the gap between germline ends came to 6 bases. Germline CDR1 reads SGHAT; CDR2 reads FQDESV (reference sequence). The CDR3 loop is CASSLGGHEQFF. Here the CDR3 DNA reads TGTGCCAGCAGCTTAGGAGGGCATGAGCAGTTCTTC. The whole variable domain, filled in from reference TRBV11-1 and TRBJ2-1, reads EAEVAQSPRYKITEKSQAVAFWCDPISGHATLYWYRQILGQGPELLVQFQDESVVDDSQLPKDRFSAERLKGVDSTLKIQPAELGDSAMYLCASSLGGHEQFFGPGTRLTVL.

The J gene is TRBJ1-1, the V gene TRBV13; D gene uncertain. Per the germline V gene, CDR1 is PRHDT and CDR2 is FYEKMQ (reference sequence). The germline V and J ends were trimmed by 0 bases and 0 bases, with 2 bases remaining between them. The CDR3 has 13 amino acids. Here the CDR3 reads CASSLGLNTEAFF. CDR3 DNA: TGTGCCAGCAGCTTAGGCCTGAACACTGAAGCTTTCTTT.

The chain employs TRBV7-9 and TRBJ2-5; D may be TRBD1 or TRBD2 (6 bases each). The CDR3 runs 15 residues. Trimming shortened V by 0 bases and J by 3 bases, and 11 bases separated the two germline ends. Germline-derived CDR1 and CDR2 are SEHNR and FQNEAQ (reference sequence). Written as DNA, the CDR3 is TGTGCCAGCAGCTTAGCGGGGGGCGGAAAAGAGACCCAGTACTTC. Translation: CASSLAGGGKETQYF.

J is TRBJ1-2 and V is TRBV9; 7 bases match TRBD1. The CDR3 runs 16 residues. The ends lost 3 bases at V and 0 bases at J; junction bases unmatched: 8. In germline, CDR1 is SGDLS, CDR2 YYNGEE. CDR3 amino acids: CASSGQGSVSNYGYTF. CDR3 in DNA: TGTGCCAGCAGCGGACAGGGCTCGGTCTCTAACTATGGCTACACCTTC. The variable domain in full, with the rest retrieved from reference TRBV9 and TRBJ1-2, is DSGVTQTPKHLITATGQRVTLRCSPRSGDLSVYWYQQSLDQGLQFLIQYYNGEERAKGNILERFSAQQFPDLHSELNLSSLELGDSALYFCASSGQGSVSNYGYTFGSGTRLTVV.

CDR3 sequence reads: CASSDGSGTGGTNEKLFF. CDR3 bases: TGTGCCAGCAGTGATGGTTCTGGGACGGGCGGAACTAATGAAAAACTGTTTTTT. This chain uses TRBV6-1 with TRBJ1-4; the D gene is possibly TRBD1 (5 bases). This CDR3 has 18 residues. In germline, CDR1 is MNHNS, CDR2 SASEGT. V lost 3 bases and J lost 1, with 18 bases in between.

This chain joins TRBV5-4 and TRBJ2-5; D not resolved. The CDR3 has 13 residues. V was cut by 1 base and J by 2 bases, with 6 bases left in between. Germline values: CDR1 SGHNT, CDR2 YYREEE (reference sequence). CDR3 amino acids: CASSLNRQETQYF. The DNA of the CDR3 is TGTGCCAGCAGCTTGAACAGACAAGAGACCCAGTACTTC.

This clone was found a few times. The chain uses TRBV5-5 and TRBJ2-7; D gene unclear. Germline assignment: CDR1 SGHKS and CDR2 YYEKEE (reference sequence). V shed 3 bases and J shed 0 bases, with 7 bases lying between them. CDR3 size: 13 residues. The CDR3 region is CASSSEDSYEQYF. The CDR3 nucleotides read TGTGCCAGCAGCTCCGAGGACTCCTACGAGCAGTACTTC.

This rearrangement joins TRBV14 to TRBJ2-2; 9 nucleotides line up with TRBD1. V dropped 0 bases and J dropped 3; count of bases not matched to a gene: 8. Germline-derived CDR1 and CDR2 are SGHDN and FVKESK. The CDR3 covers 18 residues. This CDR3 is CASSQEGLGQGYTGELFF. The CDR3 nucleotides are TGTGCCAGCAGCCAAGAAGGCTTGGGACAGGGCTACACCGGGGAGCTGTTTTTT.

The chain is built from TRBV28 and TRBJ2-1; a weak D match, TRBD2 (6 bases). V lost 6 bases, J lost 0 bases, and 24 bases lay in between. CDR3 length: 19 residues. Germline CDR1 reads MDHEN; CDR2 reads SYDVKM. CDR3 in DNA: TGTGCCAGCAGAAGAGGGACTCGAGACCTATATAGCTCCTACAATGAGCAGTTCTTC. It codes for CASRRGTRDLYSSYNEQFF.

The chain carries TRBV27 and TRBJ2-3, with D tentatively TRBD2 (5 bases). The CDR3 loop spans 13 amino acids. V was pared by 7 bases and J by 4 bases, with 12 bases between. CDR1 MNHEY and CDR2 SMNVEV come from the germline V gene (reference sequence). The CDR3 DNA reads TGTGCCAGCACTCAAGGGAGCGCAGATACGCAGTATTTT. Encoded protein: CASTQGSADTQYF.